This T cell receptor (beta chain) was sequenced during a study of blood T cell repertoires in COVID-19 (dated by TCRdb to 2018 to 2020). Some background on the complete study: ImmuneRACE Cohort 3 recovered participants were defined by two consecutive negative NP/OP PCR tests, healthcare professional clearance, or symptom resolution. Samples from collaborators originated in the United States, Italy and Spain and spanned both the acute and convalescent phases of COVID-19. The prospective study material was composed of cDNA or gDNA derived from T cells, B-cell-depleted T cells, or PBMCs. Deeply sampled blood TCRbeta repertoires from subjects exposed to, actively infected with, or recovered from COVID-19 were included in the dataset. The repertoires were released in a freely available public database intended as a resource for research on the immune response to SARS-CoV-2. Samples were obtained from the ongoing ImmuneRACE study (first 160 participants) and from over 1,000 subjects provided by 6 global collaborators. Sample metadata almost always included a de-identified subject ID, COVID-19 status, age in years and sex. Where HLA class I and class II types were available, the types were taken from metadata supplied by the sample provider, not from assay-based typing. The paper as a whole reports these results and caveats: The amount of clinical and demographic metadata varied by source and participant and was provided uncurated.

Concerning this clone: Its antigen remains unidentified. Per-base qualities were not stored, and no clone one base away is much larger.

CDR1 SEHNR and CDR2 FQNEAQ are derived from the germline V gene (reference sequence). Including the terminal cysteine and phenylalanine, the CDR3 comprises 16 residues. Only the CDR3 DNA stays, 48 bases, in frame from base 1. V is cut by 0 bases and J by 1 base, and the space between the germline ends is 13 bases. Enrolling through a virtual design, the prospective study's participants ranged in age from about 18 to 89 years and lived across some 23 United States geographic areas. In the prospective study, participants were assigned to cohorts based on the clinical history participants reported in a screening survey and a study questionnaire. In the prospective study, mobile phlebotomists collected whole blood, serum and a nasopharyngeal or oropharyngeal swab from each participant. Additional blood draws and questionnaires over an approximately 2-month period could optionally be provided by prospective study participants. Blood samples from the prospective study were shipped frozen or at room temperature prior to DNA extraction.

The immunoSEQ Assay, a bias-controlled multiplex PCR, was used to amplify TCRbeta CDR3 regions from genomic DNA. For the original study's pipeline: Within the assay, amplification of reference gene primers was used to estimate how many nucleated cells each sample contained. Sequence reads were collapsed and filtered to measure the absolute abundance of every unique TCRbeta CDR3 rearrangement. For each sample, productive Simpson clonality was calculated by taking the square root of Simpson's diversity index across productive rearrangements. TCRdb carries this immuneACCESS record with in-frame sequences only. Its versions omit some clonotypes, under half of them owing to an unresolved V gene in the studies checked, with the rest unexplained. V and J calls and clone size follow that table, whereas D and trimming were derived from the DNA. This sample holds 400,000 or so clones; 70% to 90% were observed only once. The biggest ten clones account for roughly 1.9% of the sample.

This clonotype was sampled from a man in his forties or fifties in a cohort exposed to, infected with or recovered from COVID-19 (not recorded which). Recombination connected TRBV7-9 to TRBJ2-7; TRBD1 is perhaps the D gene, given 5 matching bases. Material for sequencing was PBMCs or T cells enriched from blood (not recorded which). The CDR3 region reads CASSLADRDGSYEQYF. In nucleotides, the sequence is TGTGCCAGCAGCTTAGCTGACAGAGACGGATCCTACGAGCAGTACTTC.